One sample yielded the 24 T cell receptor beta chains listed below, sequenced in a study of blood T cells in healthy people across ages. Primers used in a second PCR of roughly 7 to 12 cycles were a sample-barcoded 5' primer and a J-beta primer mix. One entry per CDR3 protein results from TCRdb running MiXCR on the 5' RACE reads. The table shows 720,000 or so distinct CDR3 sequences, with approximately 40% occurring only once. Sequenced input: blood. The receptors stem from an elderly man in good health.

About this clonotype itself: This may be a read error, as it is one base from a much larger clone. The chain links TRBV7-2 to TRBJ2-4; D is unresolved. CDR1 SGHTA and CDR2 FQGNSA come from the germline V gene. This CDR3 is built from 15 residues. The CDR3 nucleotides are TGTGCCGGCAGCACCACAGCCATAGCCAAAAACATTCAGTACTTC. This sequence encodes CAGSTTAIAKNIQYF.

The genes are TRBV5-1 and TRBJ1-2; D might be TRBD1 (5 bases). The germline gives CDR1 SGHRS, CDR2 YFSETQ. CDR3 size: 15 residues. V lost 4 bases and J 4 bases, leaving 17 bases between the germline ends. In nucleotides, the CDR3 is TGCGCCAGCAGCCCCGTCGGCCAGGGTACCTATGGCTACACCTTC. Its protein is CASSPVGQGTYGYTF.

This clonotype was recorded once. This sequence may be a read error, since a much larger clone differs from it by one base. V usage is TRBV27 and J usage is TRBJ2-3; tentatively, D is TRBD2 (5 bases). Germline-derived CDR1 and CDR2 are MNHEY and SMNVEV (reference sequence). The CDR3 loop spans 11 amino acids. This chain's CDR3 is CTSSEGDTQYF. In DNA, the CDR3 is TGTACCAGCTCCGAGGGAGATACGCAGTATTTT.

Only a few counts were recorded for this clonotype. The J gene is TRBJ2-3, the V gene TRBV5-1; 11 nucleotides align to TRBD2. CDR1 and CDR2 (germline): SGHRS, YFSETQ. With V trimmed by 0 bases and J by 7 bases, 4 bases remained unmatched. This CDR3 is built from 15 residues. In nucleotides, the CDR3 is TGCGCCAGCAGCTTGGAAATAGCGGGGGGGAATACGCAGTATTTT. Amino acids: CASSLEIAGGNTQYF.

This clonotype was recorded a few times. At one boundary the junction diverges from the germline segment, which might be a read error. The V and J genes are TRBV3-1 and TRBJ2-1; 8 nucleotides align to TRBD2. CDR1 and CDR2 from the germline V gene are LGHDT and YNNKEL (reference sequence). The CDR3 runs to 15 residues. CDR3 residues: CASSFAAGVSNGQFF. The CDR3 DNA is TGTGCCAGCAGCTTTGCAGCGGGAGTATCTAATGGGCAGTTCTTC.

The sample holds a few counts of this clonotype. Written as DNA, the CDR3 is TGTGCCAGCAGCTACAGGGGGGAGTCAGCTTTCTTT. Amino acid sequence: CASSYRGESAFF. The chain combines TRBV7-2 with TRBJ1-1, with TRBD1 matching 8 bases. The CDR3 consists of 12 residues. Germline CDR1 SGHTA, CDR2 FQGNSA. V dropped 4 bases and J dropped 10; count of bases not matched to a gene: 5. Looking up the rest from reference TRBV7-2 and TRBJ1-1 gives the full variable domain: GAGVSQSPSNKVTEKGKDVELRCDPISGHTALYWYRQSLGQGLEFLIYFQGNSAPDKSGLPSDRFSAERTGGSVSTLTIQRTQQEDSAVYLCASSYRGESAFFGQGTRLTVV.

The chain links TRBV6-5 to TRBJ2-5; 8 bases are a match to TRBD1. CDR3 length equals 15 residues. CDR1 is MNHEY and CDR2 is SVGAGI in the germline V gene. V dropped 2 bases and J dropped 11; count of bases not matched to a gene: 13. CDR3 DNA sequence: TGTGCCAGCAGTTACGCGACAGGGGCCTGGAGAGAGCAGTACTTC. This translates into CASSYATGAWREQYF.

V usage is TRBV4-3 and J usage is TRBJ1-6; tentatively, D is TRBD1 (5 bases). The V end was cut by 0 bases, the J end by 9 bases, with 24 bases between. Germline V gives CDR1 LGHNA, CDR2 YSLEER. This CDR3 comprises 19 residues. The CDR3 protein is CASSQDGVVGTAGGSPLHF. As DNA, the CDR3 is TGCGCCAGCAGCCAAGATGGAGTTGTCGGGACGGCCGGGGGTTCACCCCTCCACTTT.

As for this clonotype: A read error may account for a junction end that differs from germline. The chain carries TRBV5-1 and TRBJ2-7; 7 bases are shared with TRBD1. Per the germline V gene, CDR1 is SGHRS and CDR2 is YFSETQ. CDR3 size: 18 residues. The CDR3 bases are TGCGCCGGCAGCTTGGCACTATCACCTACGGGACAGAGCTACGAGCAGTACTTC. Amino acids: CAGSLALSPTGQSYEQYF.

The chain links TRBV13 to TRBJ1-4, with D possibly matching TRBD1 (5 bases). With 0 bases removed from V and 4 bases from J, the gap between germline ends came to 12 bases. CDR1 is PRHDT and CDR2 is FYEKMQ in the germline V gene (reference sequence). This CDR3 has 16 amino acids. The DNA of the CDR3 is TGTGCCAGCAGCTTAGGAGGGACGGGTCTTAATGAAAAACTGTTTTTT. The encoded protein is CASSLGGTGLNEKLFF.

This rearrangement joins TRBV5-6 to TRBJ1-1, with 7 nucleotides matching TRBD1. The trim removed 5 bases at V and 7 bases at J, leaving 11 bases unmatched. CDR3 length equals 14 residues. Looked up from germline, CDR1 is SGHDT and CDR2 is YYEEEE. As DNA, the CDR3 is TGTGCCAGCAGACTTCGACAGGGTGGAAGTGAAGCTTTCTTT. This encodes CASRLRQGGSEAFF.

This chain links TRBV9 with TRBJ2-7; D possibly corresponds to TRBD1 (6 bases). The CDR3 loop spans 15 amino acids. Looked up from germline, CDR1 is SGDLS and CDR2 is YYNGEE. The ends were cut back, 0 bases at V and 3 bases at J, with 13 bases in the middle. CDR3 in DNA: TGTGCCAGCAGCGTAGGACAGGATGCTTACTACGAGCAGTACTTC. This gives the protein CASSVGQDAYYEQYF.

The chain has TRBV6-2 or TRBV6-3 and TRBJ2-7, with TRBD2 matching 9 bases. J gave up 4 bases and V 0 bases, and 4 bases lay outside the gene matches. The CDR3 covers 15 residues. Germline V gene lookup returns CDR1 MNHEY and CDR2 SVGEGT. The CDR3 here is CASSYSTAGGYEQYF. CDR3 DNA: TGTGCCAGCAGTTACTCGACAGCGGGGGGATACGAGCAGTACTTC.

This clonotype was picked up one time. The chain links TRBV18 to TRBJ2-6; 7 positions agree with TRBD2. The ends lost 5 bases at V and 2 bases at J; junction bases unmatched: 0. This CDR3 spans 14 amino acids. Germline loops: CDR1 KGHSH, CDR2 LQKENI. The DNA for the CDR3 is TGTGCCAGCTCAGGACTAGCTGGGGCCAACGTCCTGACTTTC. Its protein product is CASSGLAGANVLTF.

For this clonotype: One end of the junction is discordant with germline, which a read error may explain. The V and J genes are TRBV28 and TRBJ2-7; D is uncertain. The germline V gene has CDR1 MDHEN and CDR2 SYDVKM. The CDR3 extends over 12 amino acids. In DNA, the CDR3 is TGTACCAGCACCCAGAACGTAGGACGGCCGTACTTC. Amino acid sequence: CTSTQNVGRPYF.

This CDR3 is CASSGTGENEQFF. In DNA form, the CDR3 reads TGTGCCAGCAGCGGGACAGGGGAGAATGAGCAGTTCTTC. This chain connects TRBV9 to TRBJ2-1; 9 bases are shared with TRBD1. The CDR3 covers 13 residues. Losses at the gene ends were 3 bases for V and 7 bases for J; bases not matched to a gene: 2. The germline gives CDR1 SGDLS, CDR2 YYNGEE.

This clonotype has ten or more counts. The V call is TRBV20-1, the J call TRBJ2-7; D remains unclear. The CDR3 is 15 residues long. Germline CDR1 is DFQATT and CDR2 is SNEGSKA (reference sequence). V dropped 0 bases and J dropped 0 bases, with 12 bases sitting between them. In DNA, the CDR3 is TGCAGTGCTAGAGAATTTAGTCTCCGCTCCTACGAGCAGTACTTC. The encoded protein is CSAREFSLRSYEQYF.

The CDR3 loop is CASSEHGQIEAFF. The CDR3 DNA is TGTGCCAGCAGTGAACATGGACAGATTGAAGCTTTCTTT. The chain couples TRBV6-1 to TRBJ1-1, with D possibly TRBD1 on 6 matching bases. The length of the CDR3 is 13 residues. The germline V gene has CDR1 MNHNS and CDR2 SASEGT. Trimming left V 2 bases short and J 7 bases short, with 11 bases between.

The rearrangement uses TRBV27 and TRBJ2-3; the D is unclear. Germline loops: CDR1 MNHEY, CDR2 SMNVEV (reference sequence). The CDR3 extends over 13 amino acids. Trimming pared 3 bases from V and 2 bases from J, leaving 6 bases between. The CDR3 region has the DNA TGTGCCAGCAGTTTCCTCCACACAGATACGCAGTATTTT. Translating gives CASSFLHTDTQYF.

This clonotype has a handful of counts. The chain recombines TRBV4-2 with TRBJ2-3; TRBD2 aligns across 8 bases. The CDR3 totals 16 residues. Germline CDR1 and CDR2: LGHNA and YNFKEQ. The trim removed 0 bases at V and 0 bases at J, leaving 2 bases unmatched. The CDR3 here is CASSQDPSGSTDTQYF. DNA for the CDR3: TGTGCCAGCAGCCAAGATCCTAGCGGGAGCACAGATACGCAGTATTTT.

The V call is TRBV6-4, the J call TRBJ1-2; no firm D call. The CDR3 length is 14 residues. V was clipped by 5 bases and J by 0 bases, with 10 bases between them. Germline CDR1 and CDR2: MRHNA and SNTAGT. The CDR3 region has the DNA TGTGCCAGCAGTTCGGACCTAGCTAACTATGGCTACACCTTC. Translated, it gives CASSSDLANYGYTF.

V usage is TRBV24-1 and J usage is TRBJ2-1; 10 nucleotides agree with TRBD2. V gave up 3 bases and J gave up 1 base; unmatched junction bases: 14. Germline lookup yields CDR1 KGHDR and CDR2 SFDVKD. The CDR3 contains 20 residues. CDR3 DNA: TGTGCCACCAGTGATCACGGTGCAGCGGGAGGGCCTGGGTCCTACAATGAGCAGTTCTTC. It yields the protein CATSDHGAAGGPGSYNEQFF.

The V gene is TRBV21-1, the J gene TRBJ1-6. TRBV21-1 is recorded as a pseudogene. The CDR3 consists of 13 residues. CDR3 in amino acids: CASSKGKDSPLHF. CDR3 nucleotides: TGTGCCAGCAGCAAAGGCAAGGATTCACCCCTCCACTTT.

The chain joins TRBV3-1 to TRBJ2-1, with TRBD1 as a possible D gene (5 bases). From germline, CDR1 is LGHDT and CDR2 YNNKEL (reference sequence). V was shortened by 0 bases and J by 8 bases, with 8 bases between the two germline ends. CDR3 length: 13 residues. CDR3 bases: TGTGCCAGCAGCCAAGATCAAGGGGATGAGCAGTTCTTC. Its translation: CASSQDQGDEQFF.